This T cell receptor (beta chain) originates from a study of shared clonotypes between healthy human individuals. Background on the study: A donor's plate count was three for CD4 naive and three for CD4 memory; CD8 naive had two and CD8 memory one.

The study, taken as a whole, reports: Compared with memory subsets, naive subsets generally had larger estimated richness. Four donors held 5% to 5.5% of naive CD4 clonotypes in common.

Method: immunoSEQ multiplex PCR; TCRdb's copy keeps in-frame clones and lacks some. This sample has about 1.1 million clones, with approximately 80% found just once. This CDR3 is 13 amino acids long. Germline assignment: CDR1 SGDLS and CDR2 YYNGEE. Trimming cost V 3 bases and J 4 bases, with 10 bases left between them. In regard to this clone: The antigen is unknown.

Input material: memory CD4+ T cells from PBMCs. The subset was: CD45RA-negative fraction. The TCR sequence derives from a man younger than 30 in good health. Some clones in this sample may be carry-over from other donors' samples. The chain links TRBV9 to TRBJ1-2; no definite D call. CDR3 coding DNA: TGTGCCAGCAGCGCGGACGTCCGCTATGGCTACACCTTC. Encoded protein: CASSADVRYGYTF.